This entry is about one T cell receptor beta chain. Possible read error: a much larger clone is one base away. Preparation of naive CD8 libraries involved roughly 18,000 to 1,100,000 sorted cells and 10%, 30% or 50% RNA. Isolation of naive CD8 T cells was achieved by sorting on a CD8+CD4-CCR7+CD45RA+ phenotype. The junction had 17 bases not matched to a gene; V was cut back by 0 bases and J by 4 bases. The CDR3 length is 19 residues. Germline V CDR1 and CDR2: GTSNPN, SVGIG (reference sequence). This entry comes from a study of molecular identifiers for immune sequencing clone quantification. Study summary: Four of five RNA aliquots from approximately 20,000 or 100,000 naive CD8 T cells were sequenced.

Bulk TCR libraries were made with methods that had been previously described and with listed TCR primers. MiXCR was run by TCRdb on the PCR reads, yielding one entry per CDR3 protein. The sample carries about 640,000 distinct CDR3 sequences, about 20% recorded once. The chain is built from TRBV30 and TRBJ2-7; 11 bases align to TRBD2. Specimen: naive CD8+ T cells from blood, with Jurkat cell RNA spiked in. The sample's subset: FACS-sorted CD8+CD4-CCR7+CD45RA+ naive T cells. The receptor was isolated from a human donor in good health. Some libraries in this study had Jurkat cell RNA spiked in. In nucleotides, the CDR3 is TGTGCCTGGAGTGTACTCGGGACTAGCGGCGAGAGTACCAAGTACGAGCAGTACTTC. This codes for CAWSVLGTSGESTKYEQYF.